The 5 T cell receptor beta chains below come from one sample, sequenced in a study of CD8+ T cells in alopecia areata (dated by TCRdb to the late 2010s). The method was the immunoSEQ multiplex PCR assay. To provide template for TCR sequencing, every sample had RNA extracted and reverse transcribed into cDNA. TCRdb took this table from immuneACCESS and kept in-frame rearrangements with V and J called. Such tables lack part of the clones; where checked against another copy, unresolved V genes explain under half of the gap, and the rest is unexplained. This sample shows around 300,000 clones, and none of them turns up only once. The ten largest account for 1.2% of the sample. Cells from pooled mouse cutaneous lymph nodes were stained for CD4, CD8alpha, NKG2D, NKG2ACE and other markers and then sorted on a BD Influx. Sequencing was carried out using CD4+ T cells sorted from a lymph node. Receptors were obtained from a C3H/HeJ mouse with alopecia areata. In terms of MHC, this strain is H2-k.

This clone was seen a few times. A much larger clone is a single base away; this may be a read error. Genes here carry mouse names. The CDR3 end falls 4 residues outside the read, so it is completed with the germline J gene. The chain recombines TRBV13-3 with TRBJ2-5, with 9 bases matching TRBD2. CDR1 is NNHDY, CDR2 SYVADS, per germline. CDR3 size: 14 residues. Losses at the gene ends were 3 bases for V and 1 base for J; bases not matched to a gene: 0. CDR3 DNA (partial): TGTGCCAGCAGTGGGACTGGGGACCAAGAC. Protein: CASSGTGDQD. The whole CDR3 protein reads CASSGTGDQDTQYF. The variable domain in full, with the rest retrieved from reference TRBV13-3 and TRBJ2-5, is EAAVTQSPRSKVAVTGGKVTLSCHQTNNHDYMYWYRQDTGHGLRLIHYSYVADSTEKGDIPDGYKASRPSQENFSLILELASLSQTAVYFCASSGTGDQDTQYFGPGTRLLVL.

This clone was picked up a small number of times. Mouse gene names and germline throughout. The read terminates 4 residues before the CDR3 end, so the remaining end is supplied by the germline J gene. This chain connects TRBV13-1 to TRBJ2-1; a weak D match, TRBD2 (6 bases). V gave up 5 bases and J gave up 2 bases, with 11 bases separating them. Germline V CDR1 and CDR2: NSHNY, SYGAGN. The CDR3 contains 14 residues. CDR3 DNA (partial): TGTGCCAGCAGGGCTGGGGAATACTATGCT. Translated, it gives CASRAGEYYA. The complete CDR3 sequence is CASRAGEYYAEQFF.

This clone showed up just a few times. These gene names are mouse names. The read comes to an end 4 residues before the CDR3 does, leaving the germline J gene to fill in the end. The rearrangement uses TRBV13-2 and TRBJ2-2; D perhaps matches TRBD1 (5 bases). CDR1 is NNHNN and CDR2 is SYGAGS in the germline V gene (reference sequence). The CDR3 has 15 residues. The V end lost 0 bases, the J end lost 3 bases, and 9 bases lay between the germline ends. CDR3 DNA, as far as it was read: TGTGCCAGCGGTGATGTCGGACAATACACCGGG. This translates into CASGDVGQYTG. The full CDR3 is CASGDVGQYTGQLYF.

This clone was seen a handful of times. The gene symbols are mouse symbols. With the read ending 4 residues before the CDR3 end, the germline J gene is used to fill in that end. Other DNA sequences within the sample encode an identical CDR3. This chain connects TRBV19 to TRBJ1-1; 8 nucleotides align to TRBD1. Trimming at V came to 6 bases and at J to 1 base, leaving 2 bases not matched to a gene. Germline V gene sequence: CDR1 FNHDT, CDR2 SITEND (reference sequence). The CDR3 is 13 residues long. The CDR3 here is CASKGQGNTEVFF. Partial CDR3 DNA: TGTGCCAGCAAAGGACAGGGAAACACA.

This clone was counted between two and nine times. Gene names denote mouse genes. From the germline J gene comes the end of the CDR3, since the read stops 4 residues before it. The identical CDR3 is also encoded by other nucleotide sequences in the sample. This chain connects TRBV5 to TRBJ2-5; 11 nucleotides match TRBD2. This CDR3 spans 15 amino acids. CDR1 is LGHNA and CDR2 is YNLKQL in the germline V gene (reference sequence). CDR3 in amino acids: CASSQTGGARDTQYF. CDR3 DNA (partial): TGTGCCAGCAGTCAAACTGGGGGGGCGCGGGAC.